The rows below give T cell receptor beta chains drawn from one sample of a study of blood T cell repertoires in COVID-19. TCRdb's copy holds only in-frame clones and misses some; the assay was immunoSEQ multiplex PCR. The sample shows around 130,000 clones, around 84% of them seen only once. The sequenced sample consisted of PBMCs or T cells enriched from blood (not recorded which). Source of these receptors: a man aged 35-49 years with acute COVID-19. The CDR3 runs from the conserved cysteine through the conserved F or W. The D gene is left open where the match is weak. Size is omitted from some rows. Given values are once, few, many or a class for expanded clones.

V	J	D	length	size	DNA	CDR3
TRBV5-1	TRBJ2-1	TRBD2	13	-	TGCGCCAGCAACAAAGGCGGGAGTAATGAGCAGTTCTTC	CASNKGGSNEQFF
TRBV30	TRBJ1-2	-	10	once	TGTGCCTGTGGGACATTTGGCTACACCTTC	CACGTFGYTF
TRBV11-2	TRBJ2-1	TRBD2	18	-	TGTGCCAGCAGCTTAAGACTCGCCCCGGGACTAGAGGACAATGAGCAGTTCTTC	CASSLRLAPGLEDNEQFF
TRBV6-1	TRBJ1-1	-	16	once	TGTGCCAGCAGTGAACCTAATGACAGGTTGAACACTGAAGCTTTCTTT	CASSEPNDRLNTEAFF
TRBV3-1/TRBV3-2	TRBJ2-2	TRBD2	17	-	TGTGCCAGCAGCCACGAGGGACTAGCGGGAGTCGCCGGGGAGCTGTTTTTT	CASSHEGLAGVAGELFF
TRBV6-2/TRBV6-3	TRBJ2-3	-	15	once	TGTGCCAGCAGTGCCGTCGGGACTGCCACAGATACGCAGTATTTT	CASSAVGTATDTQYF
TRBV3-1/TRBV3-2	TRBJ2-7	TRBD2	13	-	TGTGCCACCCGGGGGACTAATAGGCTCGAGCAGTACTTC	CATRGTNRLEQYF
TRBV27	TRBJ1-5	TRBD1	14	-	TGTGCCAGCAGAAAAGGGACAGGGAGACAGCCCCAGCATTTT	CASRKGTGRQPQHF
TRBV5-1	TRBJ1-2	-	14	-	TGCGCCAGCAGCTTGGGTCCGGGGGAGCGGGGCTACACCTTC	CASSLGPGERGYTF
TRBV15	TRBJ2-5	-	14	-	TGTGCCACCAGCACACCAGGAGGGCGGGAGACCCAGTACTTC	CATSTPGGRETQYF
TRBV28	TRBJ1-4	-	14	-	TGTGCCACGGCGGAAAGCGGGGGCGCACTAAAACTGTTTTTT	CATAESGGALKLFF
TRBV4-1	TRBJ1-1	TRBD1	19	-	TGCGCCAGCAGCCAAGATGGTAGCAGGGGGCTAGATATTGGCACTGAAGCTTTCTTT	CASSQDGSRGLDIGTEAFF
TRBV12-5	TRBJ2-5	-	13	-	TGTGCTAGTGGTTTGGGTGCGGGGGAGACCCAGTACTTC	CASGLGAGETQYF
TRBV7-3	TRBJ2-3	TRBD1	15	-	TGTGCCAGCAGCTTAAGACAGGGTGGCACAGATACGCAGTATTTT	CASSLRQGGTDTQYF
TRBV29-1	TRBJ2-2	-	13	-	TGCAGCGTTGCTGGGCCCAACACCGGGGAGCTGTTTTTT	CSVAGPNTGELFF
TRBV3-1/TRBV3-2	TRBJ2-1	-	16	-	TGTGCCAGCAGCCAAGAACGGGGGGCCAGCGACAATGAGCAGTTCTTC	CASSQERGASDNEQFF
TRBV6-6	TRBJ2-1	TRBD2	16	-	TGTGCCAGCAGTACCCAACCGGGACTACCTCCCAATGAGCAGTTCTTC	CASSTQPGLPPNEQFF
TRBV27	TRBJ2-1	-	17	-	TGTGCCAGCAGTTTACCATCGGACGGGACTGTCAACAATGAGCAGTTCTTC	CASSLPSDGTVNNEQFF
TRBV18	TRBJ2-5	-	15	-	TGTGCCAGCTCACCGCCGACAGCATCTCAAGAGACCCAGTACTTC	CASSPPTASQETQYF
TRBV6-5	TRBJ2-5	TRBD1	16	-	TGTGCCAGCAGTTACTTTCCGGGACAGGGAATAGAGACCCAGTACTTC	CASSYFPGQGIETQYF
TRBV24-1	TRBJ2-7	TRBD2	12	-	TGTGCCACCGCGGGGAGGGGACGCGAGCAGTACTTC	CATAGRGREQYF
TRBV5-1	TRBJ2-2	-	13	-	TGCGCCAGCAGCCCCCAGGGTTCCGGGGAGCTGTTTTTT	CASSPQGSGELFF
TRBV29-1	TRBJ2-2	TRBD2	16	-	TGCAGCGTTGGAAATAGCGGGGGACCGAACACCGGGGAGCTGTTTTTT	CSVGNSGGPNTGELFF
TRBV19	TRBJ2-4	TRBD1	16	-	TGTGCCAGTGGTGGGGTCAGGGGGCATGGTGAAAACATTCAGTACTTC	CASGGVRGHGENIQYF
TRBV28	TRBJ1-1	-	17	-	TGTGCCAGCAGTTTATCAGGTAGCGGTCGGTTGATGGCTGAAGCTTTCTTT	CASSLSGSGRLMAEAFF
TRBV19	TRBJ1-3	TRBD1	13	-	TGTGCCAGCTCGACAGGGGTTGGAAACACCATATATTTT	CASSTGVGNTIYF
TRBV27	TRBJ2-7	-	12	-	TGTGCCAGCAGCCGCCTTAGGGGGGAGCAGTACTTC	CASSRLRGEQYF
TRBV5-8	TRBJ2-7	-	14	-	TGTGCCAGCAGCTCGCGTAGCCTAGTCTCCGAGCAGTACTTC	CASSSRSLVSEQYF
TRBV28	TRBJ2-7	TRBD1	15	-	TGTGCCAGCAACCCTTCCGGGACAGGGGGCTACGAGCAGTACTTC	CASNPSGTGGYEQYF
TRBV28	TRBJ1-6	TRBD1	15	-	TGTGCCAGCAGTTTAGCTGGGACAGGGGTATCACCCCTCCACTTT	CASSLAGTGVSPLHF
TRBV4-2	TRBJ2-1	-	18	few	TGTGCCAGCAGCCAGAAGGGGGGGGCCTTAAGCTCCTACAATGAGCAGTTCTTC	CASSQKGGALSSYNEQFF
TRBV6-5	TRBJ1-5	TRBD1	15	-	TGTGCCAGCAGATTGGGACAGGGGAGCAATCAGCCCCAGCATTTT	CASRLGQGSNQPQHF
TRBV27	TRBJ2-3	TRBD1	17	-	TGTGCCAGCAGTCCTCTCCCGACGACAGGGCATGGAGATACGCAGTATTTT	CASSPLPTTGHGDTQYF
TRBV29-1	TRBJ2-3	TRBD1	15	-	TGCAGCGCAAAGGGACAGCAAACTAGCACAGATACGCAGTATTTT	CSAKGQQTSTDTQYF
TRBV5-5	TRBJ2-5	-	13	-	TGTGCCAGCAGCTCTTGGGGGGGACAAGAGCGCTACTTC	CASSSWGGQERYF
TRBV12-5	TRBJ1-1	-	13	-	TGTGCTAGTGGTTTCCCCGGGGTCCCTGAAGCTTTCTTT	CASGFPGVPEAFF
TRBV9	TRBJ1-5	-	14	-	TGTGCCAGCAGCGTAGGAGGTAGCAATCAGCCCCAGCATTTT	CASSVGGSNQPQHF
TRBV9	TRBJ2-7	TRBD1	15	few	TGTGCCAGCAGCGTAGACGCACAGGGGGTCTACGAGCAGTACTTC	CASSVDAQGVYEQYF
TRBV2	TRBJ2-3	TRBD2	14	-	TGTGCCAGCGGGGGACTAGCGGACACAGATACGCAGTATTTT	CASGGLADTDTQYF
TRBV7-2	TRBJ1-1	-	15	-	TGTGCCAGCAGCTCGACAGCTCCTTTGAACACTGAAGCTTTCTTT	CASSSTAPLNTEAFF
TRBV5-1	TRBJ2-7	-	14	-	TGCGCCAGCAGCTTGGGTCCGGTCGACTACGAGCAGTACTTC	CASSLGPVDYEQYF
TRBV5-1	TRBJ1-2	-	14	-	TGCGCCAGCAGCTTGGGCCAGGCTAACTATGGCTACACCTTC	CASSLGQANYGYTF
TRBV5-4	TRBJ1-4	-	16	many	TGTGCCAGCAGCCCCGAGCAGGCATCGGGGAATGAAAAACTGTTTTTT	CASSPEQASGNEKLFF
TRBV29-1	TRBJ2-3	TRBD2	15	-	TGCAGCGTGCGCCGGGGGGGAGAGAAAACAGATACGCAGTATTTT	CSVRRGGEKTDTQYF
TRBV5-1	TRBJ2-3	TRBD2	15	once	TGCGCCAGCAGCTTCCTAGCGGACGGCACAGATACGCAGTATTTT	CASSFLADGTDTQYF
TRBV21-1	TRBJ2-7	-	15	-	TGTGCCAGCAGCAATTGGCGGGGGCGACTTTACGAGCAGTACTTC	CASSNWRGRLYEQYF
TRBV9	TRBJ1-2	-	16	-	TGTGCCAGCAGCCCAGACAGGCGGACGTCGTACGGCGGCTACACCTTC	CASSPDRRTSYGGYTF
TRBV5-6	TRBJ1-3	-	16	-	TGTGCCAGCAGCTTACAGGGCCCATTCTCTGGAAACACCATATATTTT	CASSLQGPFSGNTIYF
TRBV28	TRBJ1-1	-	15	-	TGTGCCAGCAGTTCCCTGGGCTCGGTAGGGGCTGAAGCTTTCTTT	CASSSLGSVGAEAFF
TRBV7-7	TRBJ2-2	TRBD1	16	few	TGTGCTAGCAGCTCTAGGAGGACAGGCAACACCGGGGAGCTGTTTTTT	CASSSRRTGNTGELFF
TRBV28	TRBJ1-5	-	15	-	TGTGCCAGCAGTATGACCCAGGGGCTCAATCAGCCCCAGCATTTT	CASSMTQGLNQPQHF
TRBV3-1/TRBV3-2	TRBJ1-2	TRBD1	15	-	TGTGCCAGCAGCTCCTACGACGACAGGGGGGGTGGCTACACCTTC	CASSSYDDRGGGYTF
TRBV19	TRBJ1-1	TRBD1	15	-	TGTGCCAGTAGTATAAGGACAGGGCTATTCGCTGAAGCTTTCTTT	CASSIRTGLFAEAFF